This TCR beta chain appears in the sequencing data of a study of blood T cell repertoires in COVID-19. About the research overall: COVID-19 samples from acute and convalescent phases originated in the United States, Italy and Spain. The cDNA or gDNA used as material had been derived from T cells, B-cell-depleted T cells, or PBMCs.

About this clone: One junction end disagrees with the germline gene, perhaps due to a read error.

In the original processing: Quantification of nucleated cells was approximated via reference gene primer amplification. Sequencing used immunoSEQ multiplex PCR; TCRdb keeps in-frame clones, though not all of them. V and J calls and clone size are those listed in that table; D and trimming were worked out from the DNA. The data show about 250,000 clones, roughly 80% seen once. This CDR3 region has 11 residues. Germline V gene sequence: CDR1 SGHNT, CDR2 YYREEE (reference sequence). Sequencing used peripheral blood. The receptor was derived from a woman between 65 and 79 years old with acute or convalescent COVID-19. The V gene is TRBV5-4, the J gene TRBJ1-2; no definite D call. The CDR3 here is CASSLVGRQIF. CDR3 nucleotide sequence: TGTGCCAGCAGCTTGGTAGGGAGGCAGATATTC. Full variable domain (missing parts from reference TRBV5-4 and TRBJ1-2): ETGVTQSPTHLIKTRGQQVTLRCSSQSGHNTVSWYQQALGQGPQFIFQYYREEENGRGNFPPRFSGLQFPNYSSELNVNALELDDSALYLCASSLVGRQIFGSGTRLTVV.